These 12 T cell receptor beta chains were all obtained from the same sample, sequenced in a study of blood T cell repertoires in COVID-19. Generated by immunoSEQ multiplex PCR, the TCRdb table keeps only in-frame clones and is missing some. The sample includes fewer than 120,000 clones, around 76% of them seen just once. Sequenced sample: peripheral blood. These receptors were taken from a woman older than 75 with acute or convalescent COVID-19.

The chain recombines TRBV6-5 with TRBJ2-1; D call uncertain. V lost 6 bases to trimming and J lost 8 bases, with 20 bases between them. This CDR3 region has 15 residues. In germline, CDR1 is MNHEY, CDR2 SVGAGI. CDR3 sequence (DNA): TGTGCCAGCAGCGCACGTGGCGGCTCCATGGATGAGCAGTTCTTC. Translating it yields CASSARGGSMDEQFF.

The chain uses TRBV3-1 (or the pseudogene TRBV3-2) and TRBJ1-4; unclear D gene. Germline assignment: CDR1 LGHDT and CDR2 YNNKEL (reference sequence). Trimming stripped 4 bases from V and 3 bases from J, with 9 bases between. The CDR3 sequence is 14 residues long. The CDR3 nucleotides read TGTGCCAGCAGCCTACCGGGGTCTAATGAAAAACTGTTTTTT. It yields the protein CASSLPGSNEKLFF.

The chain is built from TRBV7-9 and TRBJ1-2; D is ambiguous. The germline V gene has CDR1 SEHNR and CDR2 FQNEAQ (reference sequence). The CDR3 is 15 amino acids. Trimming took off 1 base at V and 4 bases at J, with 13 bases between the two ends. This chain's CDR3 is CASSLVSAGSYGYTF. CDR3 nucleotide sequence: TGTGCCAGCAGCTTAGTTTCAGCGGGGAGCTATGGCTACACCTTC.

The chain is built from TRBV4-1 and TRBJ2-1; 8 bases are a match to TRBD2. V lost 2 bases to trimming and J lost 10 bases; unmatched junction nucleotides: 7. The length of the CDR3 is 14 residues. Germline V gives CDR1 MGHRA, CDR2 YSYEKL. The CDR3 spells CASSQTGGPQEQFF. In DNA, the CDR3 is TGCGCCAGCAGCCAAACGGGAGGGCCCCAAGAGCAGTTCTTC.

The chain links TRBV10-3 to TRBJ1-5, with 7 bases identical to TRBD1. Germline CDR1 reads ENHRY; CDR2 reads SYGVKD. CDR3 size: 15 residues. V lost 4 bases and J lost 0; bases outside the gene matches: 3. CDR3 sequence: CAISGQGVSNQPQHF. The CDR3 DNA sequence: TGTGCCATCAGTGGACAGGGCGTTAGCAATCAGCCCCAGCATTTT.

CDR3 loop: CASSRRGQGAGELFF. CDR3 nucleotide sequence: TGTGCCAGCAGCCGTCGGGGACAGGGGGCCGGGGAGCTGTTTTTT. The chain recombines TRBV7-3 with TRBJ2-2, with TRBD1 matching 11 bases. Germline V gene sequence: CDR1 SGHTA, CDR2 FQGTGA. The CDR3 runs 15 residues. V lost 5 bases and J lost 6; bases outside the gene matches: 5.

This clone was counted once. The CDR3 here is CAWSVNSPLHF. CDR3 coding DNA: TGTGCCTGGAGCGTTAATTCACCCCTCCACTTT. V usage is TRBV30 and J usage is TRBJ1-6, with D uncertain. The CDR3 is 11 amino acids. V shed 3 bases and J shed 6 bases, with 3 bases lying between them. Germline loops: CDR1 GTSNPN, CDR2 SVGIG (reference sequence).

This clone occurred a few times. This rearrangement joins TRBV6-2 or TRBV6-3 to TRBJ2-7; 14 bases agree with TRBD2. This CDR3 is built from 18 residues. V dropped 5 bases and J dropped 1; count of bases not matched to a gene: 10. CDR1 is MNHEY, CDR2 SVGEGT, per germline. The CDR3 sequence: CASSDLGLAGESSYEQYF. CDR3 bases: TGTGCCAGCAGTGACTTGGGACTAGCGGGAGAATCGTCCTACGAGCAGTACTTC.

The chain uses TRBV19 and TRBJ2-5, with 7 positions matching TRBD1. Trimming cost V 6 bases and J 1 base; bases outside gene matches: 17. This CDR3 region has 18 residues. Germline V lookup: CDR1 LNHDA, CDR2 SQIVND (reference sequence). The CDR3 sequence is CASSLLTGPRGSQETQYF. CDR3 sequence (DNA): TGTGCCAGTAGCCTGCTGACAGGGCCCAGGGGGAGCCAAGAGACCCAGTACTTC.

This sequence joins TRBV7-8 and TRBJ1-1, with 8 nucleotides matching TRBD1. The CDR3 loop spans 17 amino acids. CDR1 is SGHVS and CDR2 is FQNEAQ in the germline V gene. V lost 5 bases, J lost 0 bases, and 11 bases stayed unmatched. CDR3 sequence (DNA): TGTGCCAGCAGCCCCGGACAGGGCCATCTGATGAACACTGAAGCTTTCTTT. It is translated as CASSPGQGHLMNTEAFF.

The gene calls are TRBV5-3 and TRBJ1-4, with 8 bases fitting TRBD1. TRBV5-3 is treated as an ORF (open reading frame) with a function not yet certain. With V trimmed by 4 bases and J by 12 bases, 11 bases remained unmatched. CDR3 size: 14 residues. The CDR3: CARSRRQGPVELFF. DNA for the CDR3: TGTGCCAGAAGCCGAAGACAGGGGCCGGTGGAACTGTTTTTT.

The CDR3 DNA is TGTGCCAGCAGCTTAGGACAGGGGACTGCAACTAATGAAAAACTGTTTTTT. Translation: CASSLGQGTATNEKLFF. The V call is TRBV5-4, the J call TRBJ1-4, with TRBD1 matching 9 bases. The CDR3 is made up of 17 amino acids. The germline V gene encodes CDR1 SGHNT and CDR2 YYREEE (reference sequence). V lost 2 bases to trimming and J lost 0 bases; unmatched junction nucleotides: 5.